This entry lists 2 T cell receptor beta chains sequenced from one sample in a study of CD8+CD57+ T cells in acquired aplastic anemia. Genomic DNA, serving as template, underwent TCR beta VDJ and CDR3 profiling. TCRdb re-derived calls from the reads in MiXCR, one entry per CDR3 protein. The sample records 150,000 or so distinct CDR3 sequences, about 45% being singletons. Sequenced patients had shown CD8+CD57+ cell expansion by flow cytometry. Sample: sorted CD4+, CD8+, or CD8+CD57+ T cells (not recorded which) from PBMCs. The receptors were gathered from a human donor with aplastic anemia.

The J gene is TRBJ2-1, the V gene TRBV29-1; 10 nucleotides agree with TRBD2. Germline values: CDR1 SQVTM, CDR2 ANQGSEA. J gave up 10 bases and V 3 bases, and 6 bases lay outside the gene matches. CDR3 length: 13 amino acids. The CDR3 here is CSVDSGGAWEQFF. The CDR3 DNA reads TGCAGCGTTGACAGCGGGGGGGCTTGGGAGCAGTTCTTC.

This clonotype showed up many times. The chain recombines TRBV19 with TRBJ1-5; 7 bases agree with TRBD1. J gave up 7 bases and V 1 base, and 4 bases lay outside the gene matches. Per germline, CDR1 LNHDA and CDR2 SQIVND (reference sequence). This CDR3 is 14 amino acids long. The DNA for the CDR3 is TGTGCCAGTAGTATAGTAAGAGGGGGCCAGCCCCAGCATTTT. It codes for CASSIVRGGQPQHF. Full variable domain (outside the CDR3, taken from reference TRBV19 and TRBJ1-5): DGGITQSPKYLFRKEGQNVTLSCEQNLNHDAMYWYRQDPGQGLRLIYYSQIVNDFQKGDIAEGYSVSREKKESFPLTVTSAQKNPTAFYLCASSIVRGGQPQHFGDGTRLSIL.